The clone carrying this T cell receptor (beta chain) showed up many times. The antigen is unknown. This sample's time point: persistent/refractory GD, antithyroid drugs over 5 years with positive TRAb. Construction of the TCR library relied on RNA isolated from PBMCs. Peripheral blood, at nine milliliters, went into EDTA tubes. The CDR3 length is 13 residues. The V end lost 1 base, the J end lost 6 bases, and 7 bases lay between the germline ends. The germline gives CDR1 SGHTA, CDR2 FQGTGA. iRepertoire HTBI primers and Arm-PCR of CDR3 regions built TCR beta libraries. In TCRdb, the multiplex PCR reads were re-called with MiXCR into one record per CDR3 protein. The data hold around 510,000 distinct CDR3 sequences, with about a fifth observed a single time. This entry comes from a study of regulatory T cells in long-lasting Graves disease. Study-wide points: The sample size was small, and this may have reduced accuracy.

The chain employs TRBV7-3 and TRBJ1-5; D is uncertain. Sequenced here: peripheral blood mononuclear cells (PBMCs), sampled when the disease was refractory, from a patient treated with antithyroid drugs. The origin of this receptor is a female donor with Graves disease. This chain's CDR3 is CASSLNNFQPQHF. The CDR3 bases are TGTGCCAGCAGCTTAAATAACTTTCAGCCCCAGCATTTT.